This T cell receptor beta chain was observed in a study of shared clonotypes between healthy human individuals. Naive CD8 cells were CD45RO-negative, positively selected for CCR7, excluding terminally differentiated effector memory CD45RA+ cells. Evenly divided among several immunoSEQ plates was the genomic DNA of each subset. The protocol was immunoSEQ multiplex PCR, while the TCRdb copy is restricted to in-frame clones and leaves out a portion. The sample carries some 2,100,000 clones, under 95% recorded once. Notes on the study in general: When naive CD4 clonotypes were compared across a handful of donors, 4% to 5.5% were shared.

In regard to this clone: Antigen unknown.

The CDR3 has 14 amino acids. The germline CDR1 and CDR2 sequences are SGDLS and YYNGEE. The junction had 8 bases not matched to a gene; V was cut back by 5 bases and J by 3 bases. The sequenced sample was naive CD8+ T cells from PBMCs. The chain has TRBV9 and TRBJ2-7, with 7 bases aligning to TRBD1. This clonotype originated in a man younger than 35 in good health. Some clones in this sample may be carry-over from other donors' samples. The CDR3 DNA follows: TGTGCCAGCAGTCCCCTTCGGACAGGCTACGAGCAGTACTTC. Amino acids: CASSPLRTGYEQYF.